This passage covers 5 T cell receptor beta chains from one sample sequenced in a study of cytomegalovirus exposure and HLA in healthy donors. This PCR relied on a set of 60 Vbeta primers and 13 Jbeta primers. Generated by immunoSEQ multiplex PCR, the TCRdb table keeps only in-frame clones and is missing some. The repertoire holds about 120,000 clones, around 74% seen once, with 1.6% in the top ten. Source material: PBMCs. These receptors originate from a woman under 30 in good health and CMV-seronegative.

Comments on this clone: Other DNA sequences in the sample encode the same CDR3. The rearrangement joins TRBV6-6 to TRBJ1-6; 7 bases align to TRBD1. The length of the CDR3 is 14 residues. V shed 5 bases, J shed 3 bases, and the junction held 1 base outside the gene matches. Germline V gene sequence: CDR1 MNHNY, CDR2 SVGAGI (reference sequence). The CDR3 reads CASSRQGYNSPLHF. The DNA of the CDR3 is TGTGCCAGCAGTCGACAGGGCTATAATTCACCCCTCCACTTT.

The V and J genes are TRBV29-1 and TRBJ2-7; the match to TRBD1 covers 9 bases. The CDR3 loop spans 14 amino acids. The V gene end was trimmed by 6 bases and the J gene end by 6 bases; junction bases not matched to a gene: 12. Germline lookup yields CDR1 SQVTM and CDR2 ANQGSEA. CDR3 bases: TGCAGCGTCACGACACCGGGACAGGGACCCGAGCAGTACTTC. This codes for CSVTTPGQGPEQYF.

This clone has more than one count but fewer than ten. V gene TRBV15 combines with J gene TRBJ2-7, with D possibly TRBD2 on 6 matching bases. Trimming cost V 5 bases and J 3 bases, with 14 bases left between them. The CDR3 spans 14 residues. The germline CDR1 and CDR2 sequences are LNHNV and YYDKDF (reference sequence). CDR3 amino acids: CATSQWRGSYEQYF. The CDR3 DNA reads TGTGCCACCAGCCAATGGAGGGGAAGCTACGAGCAGTACTTC.

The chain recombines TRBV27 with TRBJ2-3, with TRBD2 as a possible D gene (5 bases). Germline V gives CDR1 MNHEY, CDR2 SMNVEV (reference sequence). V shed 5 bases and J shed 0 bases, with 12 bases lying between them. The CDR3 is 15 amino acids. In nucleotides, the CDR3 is TGTGCCAGCAGTCCCTATACGGGGAGCACAGATACGCAGTATTTT. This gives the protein CASSPYTGSTDTQYF.

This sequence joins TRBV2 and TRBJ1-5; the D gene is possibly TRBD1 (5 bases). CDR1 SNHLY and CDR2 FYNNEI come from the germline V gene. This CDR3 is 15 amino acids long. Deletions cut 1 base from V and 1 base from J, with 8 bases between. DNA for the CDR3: TGTGCCAGCAGTGAAGGGCAGGGAAGCAATCAGCCCCAGCATTTT. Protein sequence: CASSEGQGSNQPQHF.